These T cell receptor beta chains were read from a single sample in a study of blood T cell repertoires in COVID-19. Produced via immunoSEQ multiplex PCR; TCRdb's table is partial and in-frame only. The sample includes some 70,000 clones, around 86% of them seen just once. The sequenced material came from peripheral blood. The receptors were sampled from a man in his forties or fifties with active COVID-19. Each CDR3 is given with its conserved first and last residue. Fields, in order: CDR3 DNA, CDR3 protein, D gene, J gene, V gene, clone size. D genes are given only for firm matches. Some rows mark clone size as missing; the rest say once, few, many or name a class of expanded clone.

TGCGCCAGCAGCCAAGATCAAGCTAGCGTCGGACGTAGGTACTACGAGCAGTACTTC,CASSQDQASVGRRYYEQYF,-,TRBJ2-7,TRBV4-3,-
TGTGCCAGCAGTTTAGGACTTTTCTCTTCCTACAATGAGCAGTTCTTC,CASSLGLFSSYNEQFF,-,TRBJ2-1,TRBV27,-
TGCGCCAGCAGCAAAGACAGGGGGCTCCTGGGCTACACCTTC,CASSKDRGLLGYTF,TRBD1,TRBJ1-2,TRBV4-3,-
TGTGCCAGCAGCTCTGGACAGGAAGCTTTCTTT,CASSSGQEAFF,-,TRBJ1-1,TRBV7-8,-
TGTGCCAGCAGTTACGGCGGGGGGGCCTACGAGCAGTACTTC,CASSYGGGAYEQYF,TRBD2,TRBJ2-7,TRBV6-5,-
TGTGCCAGCAGCCTAGGGTCGGGGGGTCGCACAGATACGCAGTATTTT,CASSLGSGGRTDTQYF,TRBD2,TRBJ2-3,TRBV7-3,-
TGTGCCAGCAGTCGGACAGGCCAATCCTACGAGCAGTACTTC,CASSRTGQSYEQYF,TRBD1,TRBJ2-7,TRBV11-2,-
TGTGCCAGCAGCCAAGCCCGGGACATGACCTACGAGCAGTACTTC,CASSQARDMTYEQYF,-,TRBJ2-7,TRBV9,once
TGCGCCAGCAGCTTGCCGACTAGCGGGGAGTCTGAGACCCAGTACTTC,CASSLPTSGESETQYF,TRBD2,TRBJ2-5,TRBV5-1,-
TGTGCTTCGGGTGACCCGGGAGCAGATACGCAGTATTTT,CASGDPGADTQYF,-,TRBJ2-3,TRBV6-5,-
TGTGCCAGCAGCCTACGGACAGGGAACACTGAAGCTTTCTTT,CASSLRTGNTEAFF,TRBD1,TRBJ1-1,TRBV3-1/TRBV3-2,-
TGTGCCAGCAGTTTCGGTCGGAACTATGGCTACACCTTC,CASSFGRNYGYTF,-,TRBJ1-2,TRBV12-3/TRBV12-4,-
TGTGCCAGCAGCCAAACTAGCGGGAGGGGGACCGGGGAGCTGTTTTTT,CASSQTSGRGTGELFF,TRBD2,TRBJ2-2,TRBV4-2,-
TGTGCCAGCGCAGGGGGCACCGGGGAGCTGTTTTTT,CASAGGTGELFF,TRBD1,TRBJ2-2,TRBV25-1,once
TGTGCGAGGGGGACGGCCTACAATGAGCAGTTCTTC,CARGTAYNEQFF,-,TRBJ2-1,TRBV21-1,-
TGTGCCAGCAAGCGAGGGGGCCAAGAGACCCAGTACTTC,CASKRGGQETQYF,-,TRBJ2-5,TRBV28,few
TGTGCCAGCAGCTTAACGTCGGCAGGTCAGGATACGCAGTATTTT,CASSLTSAGQDTQYF,-,TRBJ2-3,TRBV7-3,-
TGCAGCGTTGACGGACTAGCGGGGAATACGCAGTATTTT,CSVDGLAGNTQYF,TRBD2,TRBJ2-3,TRBV29-1,-
TGTGCCAGCAGCTCAGGGACTGTATTGAACACTGAAGCTTTCTTT,CASSSGTVLNTEAFF,-,TRBJ1-1,TRBV7-2,-
TGTGCCTGGAGTGGTACAATGGGGACAGCTAATGAAAAACTGTTTTTT,CAWSGTMGTANEKLFF,TRBD1,TRBJ1-4,TRBV30,-
TGTGCCATCAGTGAGTCAAGAGGGGGCGTCCAAGAGACCCAGTACTTC,CAISESRGGVQETQYF,TRBD1,TRBJ2-5,TRBV10-3,-
TGTGCCAGCAGCTCACATGAAGCTGGAAACACCATATATTTT,CASSSHEAGNTIYF,-,TRBJ1-3,TRBV5-4,once
TGCAGTGCTAGTACCTGGACAGTCTATGGCTACACCTTC,CSASTWTVYGYTF,-,TRBJ1-2,TRBV20-1,-
TGTGCCAGCAGGGGGCTGGGGCGGGACTTGGGACCCCAGCATTTT,CASRGLGRDLGPQHF,-,TRBJ1-5,TRBV2,few
TGTGCCAGTAGTGGGGTAGCGGCTAGCACAGATACGCAGTATTTT,CASSGVAASTDTQYF,-,TRBJ2-3,TRBV19,-
TGTGCCAGCACAACAGGGGGCAATCAGCCCCAGCATTTT,CASTTGGNQPQHF,TRBD1,TRBJ1-5,TRBV19,-
TGCGCCAGCAGCCATACAGGGGACGAGCAGTACTTC,CASSHTGDEQYF,TRBD1,TRBJ2-7,TRBV4-1,few
TGTGCCAGCAGTCGATCGGGAGGGGTAGGCGAGCAGTACTTC,CASSRSGGVGEQYF,TRBD2,TRBJ2-7,TRBV28,-
TGTGCCAGCAGCCACAATGTGGGGGGACCTCAGCCCCAGCATTTT,CASSHNVGGPQPQHF,-,TRBJ1-5,TRBV3-1/TRBV3-2,few
TGTGCCAGCAGTTGGCAGGGGAGGGGGGGGACCCAGTACTTC,CASSWQGRGGTQYF,-,TRBJ2-5,TRBV27,-
TGCGCCAGCAGCCCTCCCCGGTCAGGGGGCACAGATACGCAGTATTTT,CASSPPRSGGTDTQYF,-,TRBJ2-3,TRBV5-1,-
TGTGCCAGCAGTTATTTCGCCGGACAGGGGGACTATGGCTACACCTTC,CASSYFAGQGDYGYTF,TRBD1,TRBJ1-2,TRBV6-5,-
TGCGCCAGCAGCTCCGGGACAGGGCTGGACACTGAAGCTTTCTTT,CASSSGTGLDTEAFF,TRBD1,TRBJ1-1,TRBV5-1,few